This entry lists 13 T cell receptor beta chains sequenced from one sample in a study of regulatory and conventional T cells in RAG deficiency. Generated by immunoSEQ multiplex PCR, the TCRdb table keeps only in-frame clones and is missing some. The sample comprises fewer than 40,000 clones, about 76% of which are singletons, and 3.4% rests with the top ten. Blood CD4+ CD25-low CD127-high conventional T cells supplied the genomic DNA template. The data were also submitted as part of a second study, on regulatory T cells. Per that paper: Amplification used 52 TRBV primers and 13 TRBJ primers.

The sequenced material came from CD4+ effector T cells sorted from blood. The receptors shown here come from a human donor in good health.

This chain joins TRBV6-1 and TRBJ1-5; 8 positions match TRBD1. J gave up 5 bases and V 8 bases, and 11 bases lay outside the gene matches. CDR1 MNHNS and CDR2 SASEGT come from the germline V gene. The CDR3 has 15 amino acids. DNA of the CDR3: TGTGCCAGCGCCCGGCAGGGGGCGGTTGATCAGCCCCAGCATTTT. Its translation is CASARQGAVDQPQHF.

The DNA of the CDR3 is TGTGCCAGCAGCCCACACAGGAACTATGGCTACACCTTC. Amino acid sequence: CASSPHRNYGYTF. The J gene is TRBJ1-2, the V gene TRBV7-3; the D gene is possibly TRBD1 (5 bases). Per the germline V gene, CDR1 is SGHTA and CDR2 is FQGTGA. The CDR3 runs 13 residues. V shed 5 bases and J shed 2 bases, with 9 bases lying between them.

The CDR3 protein is CASSRGLSGNTIYF. The CDR3 DNA reads as TGTGCCAGCAGCCGAGGGTTGTCCGGAAACACCATATATTTT. The rearrangement joins TRBV4-2 to TRBJ1-3; D call uncertain. The CDR3 consists of 14 residues. Trimming pared 4 bases from V and 4 bases from J, leaving 11 bases between. Germline V gene data show CDR1 as LGHNA and CDR2 as YNFKEQ.

This chain joins TRBV28 and TRBJ2-2; 8 bases align to TRBD1. The CDR3 extends over 17 amino acids. CDR1 and CDR2 from the germline V gene are MDHEN and SYDVKM. Trimming removed 5 bases from V and 4 bases from J; junction bases left unmatched: 12. The CDR3 loop reads CASSPMFRQGSTGELFF. DNA for the CDR3: TGTGCCAGCAGTCCGATGTTCAGACAGGGGTCCACCGGGGAGCTGTTTTTT.

The chain couples TRBV5-1 to TRBJ1-1; weak D call: TRBD1 (5 bases). V lost 7 bases and J lost 2, with 15 bases in between. Germline V lookup: CDR1 SGHRS, CDR2 YFSETQ. The CDR3 extends over 14 amino acids. The CDR3 loop is CASRVGPTNTEAFF. The CDR3 DNA is TGCGCCAGCCGCGTGGGGCCGACCAACACTGAAGCTTTCTTT.

This chain connects TRBV5-6 to TRBJ1-4; no reliable D call. The CDR3 totals 16 residues. CDR1 and CDR2 from the germline V gene are SGHDT and YYEEEE. Trimming cost V 0 bases and J 7 bases, with 16 bases left between them. The CDR3 DNA reads TGTGCCAGCAGCTTGGTCGGGGATGGGTGGACTGAAAAACTGTTTTTT. It yields the protein CASSLVGDGWTEKLFF. Supplemented by reference TRBV5-6 and TRBJ1-4, the full variable domain reads DAGVTQSPTHLIKTRGQQVTLRCSPKSGHDTVSWYQQALGQGPQFIFQYYEEEERQRGNFPDRFSGHQFPNYSSELNVNALLLGDSALYLCASSLVGDGWTEKLFFGSGTQLSVL.

V is TRBV27 and J is TRBJ1-2; tentative D call: TRBD1 (6 bases). V was cut by 5 bases and J by 5 bases, with 18 bases left in between. The CDR3 contains 15 residues. Germline CDR1 MNHEY, CDR2 SMNVEV (reference sequence). For the CDR3, the DNA is TGTGCCAGCAGTCCTGAGGGGGTGAAGGGGTATGGCTACACCTTC. Translating it yields CASSPEGVKGYGYTF.

This rearrangement joins TRBV6-4 to TRBJ1-2; 7 nucleotides line up with TRBD1. The CDR3 is made up of 13 amino acids. The germline V gene encodes CDR1 MRHNA and CDR2 SNTAGT. After removal of 4 bases from V and 7 bases from J, the junction contained 6 bases not matched to a gene. CDR3 amino acids: CASSASGGGGYTF. Here the CDR3 DNA reads TGTGCCAGCAGTGCCTCAGGGGGTGGTGGCTACACCTTC.

The chain's CDR3 is CASSFIRRMNTEAFF. The CDR3 nucleotides read TGTGCCAGCAGTTTTATCAGACGAATGAACACTGAAGCTTTCTTT. The chain links TRBV6-1 to TRBJ1-1; D gene ambiguous. Trimming took 5 bases from V and 0 from J, leaving 13 bases between them. CDR3 size: 15 residues. Germline CDR1 reads MNHNS; CDR2 reads SASEGT.

This clone has more than one count but fewer than ten. The rearrangement uses TRBV5-1 and TRBJ1-2; 9 nucleotides agree with TRBD1. Losses at the gene ends were 3 bases for V and 8 bases for J; bases not matched to a gene: 5. The CDR3 totals 13 residues. The germline V gene encodes CDR1 SGHRS and CDR2 YFSETQ. CDR3 sequence (DNA): TGCGCCAGCAGCTCACAGGGGGCGACCGGCTACACCTTC. It specifies CASSSQGATGYTF. The variable domain in full, completed from reference TRBV5-1 and TRBJ1-2, reads KAGVTQTPRYLIKTRGQQVTLSCSPISGHRSVSWYQQTPGQGLQFLFEYFSETQRNKGNFPGRFSGRQFSNSRSEMNVSTLELGDSALYLCASSSQGATGYTFGSGTRLTVV.

This clone was seen only once. The gene calls are TRBV18 and TRBJ1-1; D gene unclear. There are 15 residues in the CDR3. Germline-derived CDR1 and CDR2 are KGHSH and LQKENI. V dropped 1 base and J dropped 4 bases, with 13 bases sitting between them. CDR3 nucleotides: TGTGCCAGCTCACCACAGGCACCCCCGGGCACTGAAGCTTTCTTT. It is translated as CASSPQAPPGTEAFF.

The chain combines TRBV6-6 with TRBJ2-5; the D is unclear. V lost 4 bases and J lost 0, with 6 bases in between. CDR3 length equals 13 residues. Per the germline V gene, CDR1 is MNHNY and CDR2 is SVGAGI (reference sequence). The CDR3 is CASSSPNQETQYF. In nucleotides, the CDR3 is TGTGCCAGCAGTTCCCCGAACCAAGAGACCCAGTACTTC.

The chain couples TRBV4-1 to TRBJ1-2, with D possibly TRBD1 on 6 matching bases. Trimming took 2 bases from V and 0 from J, leaving 10 bases between them. Germline loops: CDR1 MGHRA, CDR2 YSYEKL. This CDR3 region has 15 residues. Here the CDR3 reads CASSQMDRTNYGYTF. CDR3 nucleotides: TGCGCCAGCAGCCAAATGGACAGAACTAACTATGGCTACACCTTC.